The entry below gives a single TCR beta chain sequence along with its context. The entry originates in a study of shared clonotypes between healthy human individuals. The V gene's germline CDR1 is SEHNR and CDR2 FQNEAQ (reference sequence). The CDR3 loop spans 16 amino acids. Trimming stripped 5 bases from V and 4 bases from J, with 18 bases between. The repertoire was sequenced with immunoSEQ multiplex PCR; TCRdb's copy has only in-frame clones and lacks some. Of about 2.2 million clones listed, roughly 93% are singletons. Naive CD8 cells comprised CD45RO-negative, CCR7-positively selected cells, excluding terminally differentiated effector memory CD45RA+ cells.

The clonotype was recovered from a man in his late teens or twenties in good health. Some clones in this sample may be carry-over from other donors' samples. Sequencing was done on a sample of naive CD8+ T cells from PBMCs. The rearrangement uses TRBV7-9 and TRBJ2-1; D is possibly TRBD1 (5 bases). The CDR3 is CASSPNADSQYNEQFF. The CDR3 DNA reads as TGTGCCAGCAGCCCGAACGCTGACAGCCAATACAATGAGCAGTTCTTC.